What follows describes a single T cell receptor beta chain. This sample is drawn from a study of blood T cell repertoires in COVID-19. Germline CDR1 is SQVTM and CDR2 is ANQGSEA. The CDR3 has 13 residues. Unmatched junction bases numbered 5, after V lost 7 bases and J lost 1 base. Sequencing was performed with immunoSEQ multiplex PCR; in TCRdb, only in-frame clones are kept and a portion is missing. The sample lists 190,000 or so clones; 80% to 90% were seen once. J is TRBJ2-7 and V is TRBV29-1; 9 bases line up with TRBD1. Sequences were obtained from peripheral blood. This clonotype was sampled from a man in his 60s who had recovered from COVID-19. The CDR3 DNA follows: TGCAGCGCCGGACAGGGGCCTTCCTACGAGCAGTACTTC. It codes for CSAGQGPSYEQYF.